This entry features one TCR beta chain sequence. V shed 1 base, J shed 4 bases, and the junction held 25 bases outside the gene matches. The CDR3 is 21 amino acids. Germline V CDR1 and CDR2: MDHEN, SYDVKM. These data belong to a study of OX40 agonist ivuxolimab in advanced cancers. Here immunoSEQ multiplex PCR was the method, and the copy in TCRdb shows in-frame clones only, minus some. The repertoire holds roughly 10,000 clones, with more than 60% as singletons. It was autoimmune disease history or systemic immunosuppression that excluded patients. Sequenced material: CD4+ or CD8+ T cells sorted from blood, taken in a trial of the OX40 agonist ivuxolimab. The gene calls are TRBV28 and TRBJ2-7; 7 bases are shared with TRBD1. The TCR originated in an adult with an advanced solid tumor such as melanoma, head and neck, liver or kidney cancer. The CDR3 sequence: CASSLLGWWVLDRDSAYEQYF. Written as DNA, the CDR3 is TGTGCCAGCAGTTTATTGGGTTGGTGGGTCTTAGACCGGGACAGTGCGTACGAGCAGTACTTC.